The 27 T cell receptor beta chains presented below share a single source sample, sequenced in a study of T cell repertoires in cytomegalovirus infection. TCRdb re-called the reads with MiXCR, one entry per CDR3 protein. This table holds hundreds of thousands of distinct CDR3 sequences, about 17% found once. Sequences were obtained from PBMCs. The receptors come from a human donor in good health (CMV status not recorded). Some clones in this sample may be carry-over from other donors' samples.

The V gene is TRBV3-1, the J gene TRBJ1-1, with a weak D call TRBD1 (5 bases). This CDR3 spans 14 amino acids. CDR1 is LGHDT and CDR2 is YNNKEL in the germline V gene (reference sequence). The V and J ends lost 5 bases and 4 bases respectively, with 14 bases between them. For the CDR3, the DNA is TGTGCCAGCAGCGTTCAGACAGCTAGCACTGAAGCTTTCTTT. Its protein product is CASSVQTASTEAFF.

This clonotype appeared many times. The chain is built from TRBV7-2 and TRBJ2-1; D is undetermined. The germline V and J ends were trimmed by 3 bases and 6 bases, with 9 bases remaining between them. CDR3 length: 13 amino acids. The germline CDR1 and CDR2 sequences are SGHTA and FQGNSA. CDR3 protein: CASSFDLGNEQFF. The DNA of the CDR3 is TGTGCCAGCAGCTTTGATCTGGGCAATGAGCAGTTCTTC.

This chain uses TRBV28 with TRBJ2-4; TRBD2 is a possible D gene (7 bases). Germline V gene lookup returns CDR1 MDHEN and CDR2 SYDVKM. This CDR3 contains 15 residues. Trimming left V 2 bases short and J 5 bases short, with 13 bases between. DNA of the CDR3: TGTGCCAGCAGTTTACCGGGGGGCCCCCAAAACATTCAGTACTTC. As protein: CASSLPGGPQNIQYF.

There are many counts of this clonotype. CDR3 nucleotide sequence: TGTGCCAGCAGCCTAGACGGTCGAACCGGGGAGCTGTTTTTT. Its protein is CASSLDGRTGELFF. This sequence joins TRBV12-3 or TRBV12-4 and TRBJ2-2; D is ambiguous. The CDR3 length is 14 residues. V was cut by 6 bases and J by 5 bases, with 13 bases left in between.

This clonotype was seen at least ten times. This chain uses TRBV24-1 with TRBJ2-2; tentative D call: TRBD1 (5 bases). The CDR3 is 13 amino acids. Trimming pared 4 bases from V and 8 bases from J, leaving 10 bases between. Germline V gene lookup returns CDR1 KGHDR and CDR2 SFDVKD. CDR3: CATSDRARGELFF. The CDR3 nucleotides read TGTGCCACCAGTGACAGGGCGAGAGGGGAGCTGTTTTTT.

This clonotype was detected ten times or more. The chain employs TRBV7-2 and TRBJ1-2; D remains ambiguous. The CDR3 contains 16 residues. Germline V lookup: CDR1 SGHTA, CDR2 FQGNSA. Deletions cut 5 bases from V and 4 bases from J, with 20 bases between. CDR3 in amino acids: CASSQSGAVPAYGYTF. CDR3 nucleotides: TGTGCCAGCAGCCAATCAGGTGCTGTGCCTGCCTATGGCTACACCTTC.

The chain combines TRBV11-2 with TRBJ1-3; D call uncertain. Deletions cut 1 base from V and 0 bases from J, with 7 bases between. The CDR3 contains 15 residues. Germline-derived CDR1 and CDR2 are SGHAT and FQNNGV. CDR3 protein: CASSLVVSSGNTIYF. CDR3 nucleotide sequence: TGTGCCAGCAGCTTAGTTGTGTCCTCTGGAAACACCATATATTTT.

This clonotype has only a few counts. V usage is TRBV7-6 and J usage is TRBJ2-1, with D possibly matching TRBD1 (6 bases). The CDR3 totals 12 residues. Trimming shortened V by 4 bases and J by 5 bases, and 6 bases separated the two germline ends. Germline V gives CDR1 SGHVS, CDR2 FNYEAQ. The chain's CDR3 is CASSYRDNEQFF. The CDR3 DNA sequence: TGTGCCAGCAGCTACAGGGACAATGAGCAGTTCTTC.

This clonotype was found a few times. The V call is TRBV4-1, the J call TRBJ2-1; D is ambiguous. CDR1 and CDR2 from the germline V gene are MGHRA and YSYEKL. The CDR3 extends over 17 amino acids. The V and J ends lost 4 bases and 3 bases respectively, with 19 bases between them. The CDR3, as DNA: TGCGCCAGCAGCCCAATGTTTAAGAGAAGCAACTACAATGAGCAGTTCTTC. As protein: CASSPMFKRSNYNEQFF.

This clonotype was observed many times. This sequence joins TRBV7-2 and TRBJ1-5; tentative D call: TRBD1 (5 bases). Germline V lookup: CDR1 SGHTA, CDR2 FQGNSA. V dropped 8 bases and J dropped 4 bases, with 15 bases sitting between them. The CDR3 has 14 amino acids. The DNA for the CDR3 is TGTGCCAGCGCCCGACGAGGGGAGAATCAGCCCCAGCATTTT. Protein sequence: CASARRGENQPQHF.

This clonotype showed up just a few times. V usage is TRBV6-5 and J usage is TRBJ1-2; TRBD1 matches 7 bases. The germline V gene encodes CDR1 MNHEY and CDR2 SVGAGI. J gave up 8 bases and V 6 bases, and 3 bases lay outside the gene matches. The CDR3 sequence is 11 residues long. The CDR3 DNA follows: TGTGCCAGCAGGAGGGACAGCGGCTACACCTTC. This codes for CASRRDSGYTF.

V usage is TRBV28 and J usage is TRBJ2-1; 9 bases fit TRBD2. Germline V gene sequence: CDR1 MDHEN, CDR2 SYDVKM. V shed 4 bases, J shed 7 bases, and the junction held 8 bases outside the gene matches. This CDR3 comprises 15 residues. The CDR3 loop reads CASSSGASGVNEQFF. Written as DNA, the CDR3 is TGTGCCAGCAGTTCGGGGGCTAGCGGGGTTAATGAGCAGTTCTTC. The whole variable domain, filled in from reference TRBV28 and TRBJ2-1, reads DVKVTQSSRYLVKRTGEKVFLECVQDMDHENMFWYRQDPGLGLRLIYFSYDVKMKEKGDIPEGYSVSREKKERFSLILESASTNQTSMYLCASSSGASGVNEQFFGPGTRLTVL.

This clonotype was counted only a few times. Here the CDR3 reads CASSDRDGSYEQYF. The CDR3 bases are TGTGCCAGCAGTGACCGGGACGGCTCCTACGAGCAGTACTTC. V usage is TRBV27 and J usage is TRBJ2-7; D tentatively fits TRBD1 or TRBD2 (5 bases each). The CDR3 extends over 14 amino acids. Per the germline V gene, CDR1 is MNHEY and CDR2 is SMNVEV (reference sequence). V lost 5 bases and J 0 bases, leaving 11 bases between the germline ends.

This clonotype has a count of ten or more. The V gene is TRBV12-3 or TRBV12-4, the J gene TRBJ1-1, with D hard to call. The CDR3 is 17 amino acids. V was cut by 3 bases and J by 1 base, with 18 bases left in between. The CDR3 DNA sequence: TGTGCCAGCAGTTTGAGCTTCTGGTTGGCAGAGAACACTGAAGCTTTCTTT. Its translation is CASSLSFWLAENTEAFF.

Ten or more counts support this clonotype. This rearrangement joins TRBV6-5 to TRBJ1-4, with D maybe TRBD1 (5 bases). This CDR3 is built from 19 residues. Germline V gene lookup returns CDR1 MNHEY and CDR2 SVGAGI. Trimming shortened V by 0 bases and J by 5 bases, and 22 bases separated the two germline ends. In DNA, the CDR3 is TGTGCCAGCAGTTACTCGAGTGGGGACGGGGTCGCTCGAAATGAAAAACTGTTTTTT. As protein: CASSYSSGDGVARNEKLFF.

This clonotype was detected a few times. The CDR3 is CASSLATAQETQYF. For the CDR3, the DNA is TGTGCCAGCAGCTTAGCGACTGCCCAAGAGACCCAGTACTTC. This rearrangement joins TRBV11-1 to TRBJ2-5, with unresolved D. This CDR3 comprises 14 residues. Trimming pared 0 bases from V and 1 base from J, leaving 6 bases between. Germline CDR1 is SGHAT and CDR2 is FQDESV (reference sequence). The full variable domain, rest sourced from reference TRBV11-1 and TRBJ2-5, is EAEVAQSPRYKITEKSQAVAFWCDPISGHATLYWYRQILGQGPELLVQFQDESVVDDSQLPKDRFSAERLKGVDSTLKIQPAELGDSAMYLCASSLATAQETQYFGPGTRLLVL.

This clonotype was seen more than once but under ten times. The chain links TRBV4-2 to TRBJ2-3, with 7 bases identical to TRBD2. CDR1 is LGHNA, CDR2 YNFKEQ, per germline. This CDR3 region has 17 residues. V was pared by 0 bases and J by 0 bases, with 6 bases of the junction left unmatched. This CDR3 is CASSQDWAGESTDTQYF. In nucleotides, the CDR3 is TGTGCCAGCAGCCAAGACTGGGCGGGGGAAAGCACAGATACGCAGTATTTT.

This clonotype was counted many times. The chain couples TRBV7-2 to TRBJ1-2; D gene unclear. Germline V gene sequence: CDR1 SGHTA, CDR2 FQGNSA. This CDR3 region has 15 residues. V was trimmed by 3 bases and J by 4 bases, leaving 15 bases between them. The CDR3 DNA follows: TGTGCCAGCAGCTTGTCGGCAGGTGTGTTCTATGGCTACACCTTC. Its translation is CASSLSAGVFYGYTF.

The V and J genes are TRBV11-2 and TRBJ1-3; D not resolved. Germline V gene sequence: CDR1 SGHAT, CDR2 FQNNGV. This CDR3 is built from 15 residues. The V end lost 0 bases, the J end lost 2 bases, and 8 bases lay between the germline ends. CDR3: CASSLDRTPGNTIYF. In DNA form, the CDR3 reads TGTGCCAGCAGCTTAGATCGGACGCCTGGAAACACCATATATTTT. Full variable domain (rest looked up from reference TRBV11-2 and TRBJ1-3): EAGVAQSPRYKIIEKRQSVAFWCNPISGHATLYWYQQILGQGPKLLIQFQNNGVVDDSQLPKDRFSAERLKGVDSTLKIQPAKLEDSAVYLCASSLDRTPGNTIYFGEGSWLTVV.

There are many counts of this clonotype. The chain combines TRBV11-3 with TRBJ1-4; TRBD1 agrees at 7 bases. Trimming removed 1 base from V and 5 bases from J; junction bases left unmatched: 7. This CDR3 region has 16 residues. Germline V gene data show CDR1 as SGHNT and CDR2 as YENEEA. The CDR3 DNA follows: TGTGCCAGCAGCTTAGTAGGACCGGGACAGAATGAAAAACTGTTTTTT. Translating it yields CASSLVGPGQNEKLFF.

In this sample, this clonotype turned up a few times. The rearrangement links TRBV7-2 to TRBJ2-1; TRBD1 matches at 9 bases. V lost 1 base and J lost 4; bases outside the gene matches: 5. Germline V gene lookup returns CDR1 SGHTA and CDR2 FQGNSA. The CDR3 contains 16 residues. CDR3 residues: CASSLGLGTGYNEQFF. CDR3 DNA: TGTGCCAGCAGCTTAGGCCTGGGGACAGGGTACAATGAGCAGTTCTTC.

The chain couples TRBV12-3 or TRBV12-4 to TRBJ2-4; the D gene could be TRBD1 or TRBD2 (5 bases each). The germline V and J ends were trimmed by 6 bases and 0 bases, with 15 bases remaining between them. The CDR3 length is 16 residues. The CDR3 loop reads CASRPALGVAKNIQYF. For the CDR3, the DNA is TGTGCCAGCAGGCCAGCTCTGGGGGTAGCCAAAAACATTCAGTACTTC.

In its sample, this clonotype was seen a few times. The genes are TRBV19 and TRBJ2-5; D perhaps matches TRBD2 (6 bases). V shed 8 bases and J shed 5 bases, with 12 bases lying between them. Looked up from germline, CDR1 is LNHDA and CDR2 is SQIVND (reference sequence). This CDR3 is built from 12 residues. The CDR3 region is CASGGSRETQYF. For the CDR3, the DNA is TGTGCCAGTGGGGGGAGCCGGGAGACCCAGTACTTC.

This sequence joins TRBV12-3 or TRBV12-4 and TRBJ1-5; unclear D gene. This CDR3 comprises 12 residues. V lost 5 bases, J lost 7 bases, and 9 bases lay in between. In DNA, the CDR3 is TGTGCCAGCAGTATGGGATTACAGCCCCAGCATTTT. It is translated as CASSMGLQPQHF.

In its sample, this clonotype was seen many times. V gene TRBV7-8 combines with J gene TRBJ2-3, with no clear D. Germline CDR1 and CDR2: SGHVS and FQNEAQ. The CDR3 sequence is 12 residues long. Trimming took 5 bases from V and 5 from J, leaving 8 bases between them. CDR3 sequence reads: CASSPGRDTQYF. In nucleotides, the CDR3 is TGTGCCAGCAGCCCCGGGCGAGATACGCAGTATTTT. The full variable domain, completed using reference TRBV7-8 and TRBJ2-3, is GAGVSQSPRYKVAKRGQDVALRCDPISGHVSLFWYQQALGQGPEFLTYFQNEAQLDKSGLPSDRFFAERPEGSVSTLKIQRTQQEDSAVYLCASSPGRDTQYFGPGTRLTVL.

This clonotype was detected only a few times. Here the CDR3 DNA reads TGTGCCAGCGTCGGCGGGCAAGAGACCCAGTACTTC. This translates into CASVGGQETQYF. V usage is TRBV11-1 and J usage is TRBJ2-5; perhaps TRBD2 as D (5 bases). The V end lost 8 bases, the J end lost 2 bases, and 9 bases lay between the germline ends. Germline V lookup: CDR1 SGHAT, CDR2 FQDESV (reference sequence). The CDR3 sequence is 12 residues long.

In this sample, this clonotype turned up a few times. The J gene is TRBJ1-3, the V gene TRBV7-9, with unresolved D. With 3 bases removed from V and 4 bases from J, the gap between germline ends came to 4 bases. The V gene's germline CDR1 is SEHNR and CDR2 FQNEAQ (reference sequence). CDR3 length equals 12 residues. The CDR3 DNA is TGTGCCAGCAGCTTTAAAGGAAACACCATATATTTT. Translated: CASSFKGNTIYF. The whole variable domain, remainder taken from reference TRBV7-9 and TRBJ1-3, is DTGVSQNPRHKITKRGQNVTFRCDPISEHNRLYWYRQTLGQGPEFLTYFQNEAQLEKSRLLSDRFSAERPKGSFSTLEIQRTEQGDSAMYLCASSFKGNTIYFGEGSWLTVV.